Following are 6 T cell receptor beta chains from one sample sequenced in a study of cytomegalovirus exposure and HLA in healthy donors (dated by TCRdb to the late 2010s). The library came from the immunoSEQ multiplex PCR assay. A mixture of 60 forward primers for TCR Vbeta segments and 13 reverse primers for TCR Jbeta segments was used in the multiplex PCR. TCRdb's version of the immuneACCESS table is confined to in-frame rearrangements and falls short of the full clone set. An unresolved V gene accounts for under half of the shortfall where checked; the remainder is of unknown origin. This sample lists fewer than 300,000 clones; around 80% were detected once. The ten largest clonotypes hold less than 0.4% of the sample. Sequencing was done on a sample of PBMCs. Receptor source: a girl between 2 and 10 years old in good health and CMV-seronegative.

The chain couples TRBV4-1 to TRBJ2-5; possible D gene TRBD2, 6 bases. The J call is doubtful: the DNA matches TRBJ2-7 better. Per the germline V gene, CDR1 is MGHRA and CDR2 is YSYEKL. CDR3 length: 16 residues. In nucleotides, the CDR3 is TGCGCCAGCAGCCAAGTCGACTTGGCGGGATCCTACGAGCAGTACTTC. It specifies CASSQVDLAGSYEQYF.

The J gene is TRBJ2-7, the V gene TRBV6-5; the match to TRBD1 covers 7 bases. Trimming cost V 2 bases and J 3 bases; bases outside gene matches: 7. The CDR3 contains 15 residues. Germline V gene sequence: CDR1 MNHEY, CDR2 SVGAGI. CDR3 in DNA: TGTGCCAGCAGTTACACCCGGGACAGCAACTACGAGCAGTACTTC. Translation gives CASSYTRDSNYEQYF.

The gene calls are TRBV27 and TRBJ2-7; 8 bases agree with TRBD2. The V gene end was trimmed by 4 bases and the J gene end by 0 bases; junction bases not matched to a gene: 14. Germline V gene data show CDR1 as MNHEY and CDR2 as SMNVEV (reference sequence). The CDR3 has 18 amino acids. Written as DNA, the CDR3 is TGTGCCAGCAGTTCTCTTCCCACAACTAGCGGAAACTCCTACGAGCAGTACTTC. Protein sequence: CASSSLPTTSGNSYEQYF.

This chain uses TRBV7-9 with TRBJ2-7, with D maybe TRBD1 (5 bases). In germline, CDR1 is SEHNR, CDR2 FQNEAQ (reference sequence). The CDR3 runs to 14 residues. The V end lost 1 base, the J end lost 6 bases, and 13 bases lay between the germline ends. Written as DNA, the CDR3 is TGTGCCAGCAGCTTAGTTGGGGCGTCGGGCGAGCAGTACTTC. Amino acids: CASSLVGASGEQYF.

The chain couples TRBV18 to TRBJ1-1; D not certain. The CDR3 consists of 13 residues. CDR1 is KGHSH and CDR2 is LQKENI in the germline V gene. The germline V and J ends were trimmed by 2 bases and 5 bases, with 9 bases remaining between them. The CDR3 sequence: CASSPSEETEAFF. CDR3 DNA: TGTGCCAGCTCACCATCCGAAGAGACTGAAGCTTTCTTT.

J is TRBJ2-5 and V is TRBV6-6; the D is unclear. The CDR3 loop spans 14 amino acids. In germline, CDR1 is MNHNY, CDR2 SVGAGI (reference sequence). The V and J ends lost 5 bases and 0 bases respectively, with 10 bases between them. DNA of the CDR3: TGTGCCAGCAGTAGAAACAGATACCAAGAGACCCAGTACTTC. This translates into CASSRNRYQETQYF.